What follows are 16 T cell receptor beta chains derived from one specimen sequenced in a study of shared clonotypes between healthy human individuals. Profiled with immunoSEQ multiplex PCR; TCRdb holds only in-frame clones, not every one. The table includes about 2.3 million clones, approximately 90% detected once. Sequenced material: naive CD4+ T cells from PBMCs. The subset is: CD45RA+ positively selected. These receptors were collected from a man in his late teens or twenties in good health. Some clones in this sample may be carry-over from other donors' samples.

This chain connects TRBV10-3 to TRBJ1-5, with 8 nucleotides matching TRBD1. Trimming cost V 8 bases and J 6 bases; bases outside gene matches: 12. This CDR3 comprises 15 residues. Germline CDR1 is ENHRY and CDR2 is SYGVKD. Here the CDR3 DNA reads TGTGCCATCCAGGATTCACCAGGGGGCACTCAGCCCCAGCATTTT. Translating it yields CAIQDSPGGTQPQHF.

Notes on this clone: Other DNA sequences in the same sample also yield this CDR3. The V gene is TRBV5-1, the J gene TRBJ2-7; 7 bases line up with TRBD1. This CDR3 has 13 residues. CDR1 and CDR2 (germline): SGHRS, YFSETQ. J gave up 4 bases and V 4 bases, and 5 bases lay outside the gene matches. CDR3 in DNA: TGCGCCAGCAGCCCGGGACAGCTGTACGAGCAGTACTTC. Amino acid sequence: CASSPGQLYEQYF.

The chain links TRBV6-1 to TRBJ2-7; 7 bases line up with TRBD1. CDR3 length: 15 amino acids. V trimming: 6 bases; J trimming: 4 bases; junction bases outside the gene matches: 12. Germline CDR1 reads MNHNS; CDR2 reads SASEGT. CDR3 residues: CASSEIGDRGYEQYF. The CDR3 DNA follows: TGTGCCAGCAGCGAAATAGGGGACAGAGGTTACGAGCAGTACTTC.

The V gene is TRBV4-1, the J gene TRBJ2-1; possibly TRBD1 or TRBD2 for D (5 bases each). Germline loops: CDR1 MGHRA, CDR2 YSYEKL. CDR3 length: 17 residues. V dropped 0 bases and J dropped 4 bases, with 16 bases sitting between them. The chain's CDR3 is CASSQEPGASGYNEQFF. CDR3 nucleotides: TGCGCCAGCAGCCAAGAACCCGGGGCTAGTGGTTACAATGAGCAGTTCTTC.

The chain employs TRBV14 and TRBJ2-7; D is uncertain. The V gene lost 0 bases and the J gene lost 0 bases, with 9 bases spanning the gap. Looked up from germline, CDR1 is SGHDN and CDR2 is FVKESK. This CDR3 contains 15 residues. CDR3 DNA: TGTGCCAGCAGCCAAGAGGCCGTACTCTCCTACGAGCAGTACTTC. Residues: CASSQEAVLSYEQYF.

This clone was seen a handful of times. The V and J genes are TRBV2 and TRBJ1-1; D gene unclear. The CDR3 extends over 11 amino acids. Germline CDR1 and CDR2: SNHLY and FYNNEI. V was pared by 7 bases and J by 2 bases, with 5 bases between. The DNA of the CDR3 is TGTGCCAGCATGTTAAACACTGAAGCTTTCTTT. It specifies CASMLNTEAFF. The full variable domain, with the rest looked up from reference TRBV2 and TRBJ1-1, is EPEVTQTPSHQVTQMGQEVILRCVPISNHLYFYWYRQILGQKVEFLVSFYNNEISEKSEIFDDQFSVERPDGSNFTLKIRSTKLEDSAMYFCASMLNTEAFFGQGTRLTVV.

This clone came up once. CDR3 region: CASSVHLNNGDEQFF. The DNA of the CDR3 is TGTGCCAGCAGCGTTCACTTAAACAATGGGGATGAGCAGTTCTTC. The genes are TRBV9 and TRBJ2-1; D is undetermined. The length of the CDR3 is 15 residues. Trimming removed 2 bases at V and 8 bases at J, with 17 bases between. The germline V gene has CDR1 SGDLS and CDR2 YYNGEE. Filled out from reference TRBV9 and TRBJ2-1, the complete variable domain reads DSGVTQTPKHLITATGQRVTLRCSPRSGDLSVYWYQQSLDQGLQFLIQYYNGEERAKGNILERFSAQQFPDLHSELNLSSLELGDSALYFCASSVHLNNGDEQFFGPGTRLTVL.

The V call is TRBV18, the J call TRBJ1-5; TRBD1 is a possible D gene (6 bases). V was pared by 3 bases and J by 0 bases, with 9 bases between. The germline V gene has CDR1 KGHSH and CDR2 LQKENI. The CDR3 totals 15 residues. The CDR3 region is CASSPRTVSNQPQHF. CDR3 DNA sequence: TGTGCCAGCTCACCTCGGACAGTTAGCAATCAGCCCCAGCATTTT.

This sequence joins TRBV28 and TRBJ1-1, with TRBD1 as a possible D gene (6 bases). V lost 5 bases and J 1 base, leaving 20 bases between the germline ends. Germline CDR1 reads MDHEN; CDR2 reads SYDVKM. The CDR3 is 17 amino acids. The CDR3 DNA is TGTGCCAGCAGTCCTCCACTCTTGACAGGTGGGAACACTGAAGCTTTCTTT. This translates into CASSPPLLTGGNTEAFF. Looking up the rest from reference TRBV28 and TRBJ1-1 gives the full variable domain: DVKVTQSSRYLVKRTGEKVFLECVQDMDHENMFWYRQDPGLGLRLIYFSYDVKMKEKGDIPEGYSVSREKKERFSLILESASTNQTSMYLCASSPPLLTGGNTEAFFGQGTRLTVV.

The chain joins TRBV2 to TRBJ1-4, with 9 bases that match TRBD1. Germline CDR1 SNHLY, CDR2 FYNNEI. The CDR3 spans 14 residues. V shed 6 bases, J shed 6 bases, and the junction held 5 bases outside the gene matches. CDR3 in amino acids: CASRRDRVDEKLFF. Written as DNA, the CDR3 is TGTGCCAGCAGGAGGGACAGGGTTGATGAAAAACTGTTTTTT.

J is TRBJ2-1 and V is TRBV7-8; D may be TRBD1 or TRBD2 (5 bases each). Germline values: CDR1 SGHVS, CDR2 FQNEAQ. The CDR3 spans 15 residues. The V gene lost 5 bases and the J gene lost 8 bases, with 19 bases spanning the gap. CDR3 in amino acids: CASSPGRTLYDEQFF. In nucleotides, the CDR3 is TGTGCCAGCAGCCCGGGACGGACTCTTTACGATGAGCAGTTCTTC.

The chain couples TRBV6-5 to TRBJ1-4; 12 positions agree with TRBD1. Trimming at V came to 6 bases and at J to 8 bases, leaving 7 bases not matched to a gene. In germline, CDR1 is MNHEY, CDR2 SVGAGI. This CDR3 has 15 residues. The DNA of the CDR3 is TGTGCCAGCAGCCGGGACAGGGGGCGGAGAGAAAAACTGTTTTTT. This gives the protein CASSRDRGRREKLFF.

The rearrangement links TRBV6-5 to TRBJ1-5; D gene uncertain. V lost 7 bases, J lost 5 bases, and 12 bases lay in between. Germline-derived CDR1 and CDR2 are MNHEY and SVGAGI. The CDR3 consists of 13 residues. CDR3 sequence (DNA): TGTGCCAGCACCCATTGGCCCGATCAGCCCCAGCATTTT. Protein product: CASTHWPDQPQHF.

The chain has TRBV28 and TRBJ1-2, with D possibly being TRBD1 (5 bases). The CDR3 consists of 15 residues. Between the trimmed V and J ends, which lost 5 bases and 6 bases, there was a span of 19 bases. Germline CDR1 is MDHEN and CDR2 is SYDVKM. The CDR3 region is CASSTEARGGNGYTF. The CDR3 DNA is TGTGCCAGCAGTACCGAGGCCCGGGGCGGGAATGGCTACACCTTC.

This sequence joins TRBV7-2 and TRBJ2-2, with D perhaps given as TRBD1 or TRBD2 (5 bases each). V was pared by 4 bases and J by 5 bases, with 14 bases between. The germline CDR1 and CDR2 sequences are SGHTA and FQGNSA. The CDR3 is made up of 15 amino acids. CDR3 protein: CASSSGRERTGELFF. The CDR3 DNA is TGTGCCAGCAGCTCGGGCAGGGAGAGGACCGGGGAGCTGTTTTTT. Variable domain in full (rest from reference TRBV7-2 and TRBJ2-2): GAGVSQSPSNKVTEKGKDVELRCDPISGHTALYWYRQSLGQGLEFLIYFQGNSAPDKSGLPSDRFSAERTGGSVSTLTIQRTQQEDSAVYLCASSSGRERTGELFFGEGSRLTVL.

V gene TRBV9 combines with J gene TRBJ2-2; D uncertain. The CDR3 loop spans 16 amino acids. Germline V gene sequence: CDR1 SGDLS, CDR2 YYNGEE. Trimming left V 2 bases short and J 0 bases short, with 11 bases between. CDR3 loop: CASSVLDGANTGELFF. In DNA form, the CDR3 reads TGTGCCAGCAGCGTTCTTGACGGCGCGAACACCGGGGAGCTGTTTTTT. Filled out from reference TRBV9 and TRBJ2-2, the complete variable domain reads DSGVTQTPKHLITATGQRVTLRCSPRSGDLSVYWYQQSLDQGLQFLIQYYNGEERAKGNILERFSAQQFPDLHSELNLSSLELGDSALYFCASSVLDGANTGELFFGEGSRLTVL.